What follows describes a single TCR beta chain. This specimen belongs to a study of blood T cell repertoires in COVID-19. In the study overall: Researchers got acute and convalescent COVID-19 samples from the United States, Italy and Spain.

In the authors' workflow: Amplified reference gene primers provided the basis for estimating nucleated cell counts. Clones were sequenced by immunoSEQ multiplex PCR, and TCRdb holds only the in-frame ones, with some missing. That table is the source of V, J and clone size, and D and trimming were worked out from the DNA. The sample records 200,000 to 250,000 clones, roughly 80% being singletons. V lost 3 bases to trimming and J lost 0 bases, with 12 bases between them. CDR3 length equals 17 residues. Germline V gene lookup returns CDR1 MGHRA and CDR2 YSYEKL. The TCR was taken from a woman of 80 years or more with COVID-19, enrolled during active disease. Material: peripheral blood. This chain joins TRBV4-1 and TRBJ2-6; TRBD1 might be the D (6 bases). CDR3 sequence reads: CASSHGQSDSGANVLTF. The CDR3 coding sequence is TGCGCCAGCAGCCACGGACAGTCGGACTCTGGGGCCAACGTCCTGACTTTC.